This TCR beta chain comes out of a study of T cell responses to AZD1222 COVID-19 vaccine. Study results and caveats: Spike was spanned by vaccine-associated CD4 TCRs, with dominance at 160-218 and 743-854.

Concerning this clone itself: Its antigen is not identified.

Profiled with immunoSEQ multiplex PCR; TCRdb holds only in-frame clones, not every one. The sample contains fewer than 200,000 clones, around 90% of which appear only once. This receptor was taken from an adult in good health. This sample comprised peripheral blood, obtained on day 0 of AZD1222 vaccination.

The CDR3 region has the DNA TGTGCCAGTAGAGGTGTAAGACAGGGCTCGCAGTATTTT. This encodes CASRGVRQGSQYF. J is TRBJ2-3 and V is TRBV19; 7 bases agree with TRBD1. This CDR3 is 13 amino acids long. The V gene end was trimmed by 6 bases and the J gene end by 10 bases; junction bases not matched to a gene: 10. The V gene's germline CDR1 is LNHDA and CDR2 SQIVND (reference sequence).